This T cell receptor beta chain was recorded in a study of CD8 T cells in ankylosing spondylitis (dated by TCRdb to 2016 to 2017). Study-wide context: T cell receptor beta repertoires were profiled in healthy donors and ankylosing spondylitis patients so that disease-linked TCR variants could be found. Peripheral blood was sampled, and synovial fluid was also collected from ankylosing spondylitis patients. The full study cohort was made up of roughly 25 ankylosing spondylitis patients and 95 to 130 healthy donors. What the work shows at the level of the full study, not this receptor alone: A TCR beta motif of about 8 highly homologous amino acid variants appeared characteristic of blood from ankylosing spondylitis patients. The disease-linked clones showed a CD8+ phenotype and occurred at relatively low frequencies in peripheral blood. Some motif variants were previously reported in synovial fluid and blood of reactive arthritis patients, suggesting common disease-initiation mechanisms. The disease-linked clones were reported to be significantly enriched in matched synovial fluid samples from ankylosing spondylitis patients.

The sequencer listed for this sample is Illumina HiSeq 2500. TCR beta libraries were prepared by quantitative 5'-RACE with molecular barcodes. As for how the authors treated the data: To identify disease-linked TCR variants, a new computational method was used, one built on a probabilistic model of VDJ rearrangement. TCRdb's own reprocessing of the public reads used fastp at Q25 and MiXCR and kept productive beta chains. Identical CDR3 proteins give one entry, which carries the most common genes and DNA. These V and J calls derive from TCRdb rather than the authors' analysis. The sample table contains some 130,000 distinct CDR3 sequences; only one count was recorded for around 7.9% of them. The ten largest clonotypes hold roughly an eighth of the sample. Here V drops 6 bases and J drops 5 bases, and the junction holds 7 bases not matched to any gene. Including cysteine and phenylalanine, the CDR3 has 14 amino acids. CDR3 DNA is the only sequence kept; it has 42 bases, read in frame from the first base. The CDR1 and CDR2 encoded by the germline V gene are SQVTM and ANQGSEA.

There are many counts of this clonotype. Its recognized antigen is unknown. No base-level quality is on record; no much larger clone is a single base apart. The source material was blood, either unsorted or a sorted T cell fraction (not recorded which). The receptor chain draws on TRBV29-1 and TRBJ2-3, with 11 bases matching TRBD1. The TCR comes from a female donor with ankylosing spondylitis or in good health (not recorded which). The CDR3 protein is CSVSKGTGGDTQYF. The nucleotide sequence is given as TGCAGCGTCTCAAAGGGGACAGGGGGAGATACGCAGTATTTT.